Sequencing of this T cell receptor (beta chain) was carried out in a study of blood T cell repertoires in COVID-19. Trimming cost V 2 bases and J 3 bases, with 11 bases left between them. CDR1 and CDR2 (germline): MNHEY, SMNVEV (reference sequence). The CDR3 consists of 14 residues. Produced via immunoSEQ multiplex PCR; TCRdb's table is partial and in-frame only. The sample shows about 480,000 clones, 87% of them seen only once. Enrolled through a virtual design, the participants were between 18 and 89 years of age and came from about two dozen US areas. Cohorts were determined from participant-reported clinical history.

V usage is TRBV27 and J usage is TRBJ2-7; TRBD2 is a possible D gene (5 bases). Input material: PBMCs or T cells enriched from blood (not recorded which). The TCR sequence derives from a woman aged 18 to 35 with acute COVID-19. The CDR3 DNA reads as TGTGCCAGCAGTTTAGGCGGGCGGATCTACGAGCAGTACTTC. Amino acid sequence: CASSLGGRIYEQYF.